The source of this T cell receptor beta chain is a study of CD8 T cells in Susac syndrome. Trimming removed 0 bases at V and 2 bases at J, with 8 bases between. Germline CDR1 and CDR2: MNHEY and SVGAGI. This CDR3 has 14 amino acids. High-throughput TCR beta sequencing covered peripheral CD8+ and CD4+ T cells. While serving as controls, healthy donors were matched for age and sex. TEMRA cells were FACS-enriched, while CD8+ and CD4+ T cells were negatively isolated. The authors reverse transcribed roughly 0.45 to 1 ug RNA with random hexamers. Amplification of TCR beta CDR3 by immunoSEQ multiplex PCR spanned 54 Vbeta and 13 Jbeta. From the immunoSEQ multiplex PCR reads, TCRdb called clonotypes with MiXCR, one entry per CDR3 protein. Of under 200,000 distinct CDR3 sequences in the sample, roughly 94% were seen once.

The V gene is TRBV6-5, the J gene TRBJ2-7, with D perhaps matching TRBD1 (6 bases). Sequences were obtained from CD4+ T cells from PBMCs. This TCR was recovered from a human donor in good health. The CDR3, as DNA: TGTGCCAGCAGTTACTCAGCAGGGGCCTACGAGCAGTACTTC. This encodes CASSYSAGAYEQYF.